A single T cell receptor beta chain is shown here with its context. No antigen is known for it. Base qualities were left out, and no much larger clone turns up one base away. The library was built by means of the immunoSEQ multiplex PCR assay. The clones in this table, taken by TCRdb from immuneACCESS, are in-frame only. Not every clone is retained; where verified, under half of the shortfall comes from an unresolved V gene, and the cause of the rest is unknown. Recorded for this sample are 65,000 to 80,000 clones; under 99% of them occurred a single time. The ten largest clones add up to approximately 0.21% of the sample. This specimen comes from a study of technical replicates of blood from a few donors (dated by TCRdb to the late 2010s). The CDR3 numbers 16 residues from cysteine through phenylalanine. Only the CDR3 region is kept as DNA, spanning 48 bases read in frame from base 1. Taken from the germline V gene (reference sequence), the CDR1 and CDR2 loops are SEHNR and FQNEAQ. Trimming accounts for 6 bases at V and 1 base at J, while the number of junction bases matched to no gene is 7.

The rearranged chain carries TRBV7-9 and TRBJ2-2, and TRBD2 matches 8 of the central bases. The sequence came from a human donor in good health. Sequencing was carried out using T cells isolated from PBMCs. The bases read TGTGCCAGCAGGGAAGGTACTAGCGGGAACACCGGGGAGCTGTTTTTT. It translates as CASREGTSGNTGELFF. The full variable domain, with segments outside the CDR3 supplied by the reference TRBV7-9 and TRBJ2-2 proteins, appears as DTGVSQNPRHKITKRGQNVTFRCDPISEHNRLYWYRQTLGQGPEFLTYFQNEAQLEKSRLLSDRFSAERPKGSFSTLEIQRTEQGDSAMYLCASREGTSGNTGELFFGEGSRLTVL.